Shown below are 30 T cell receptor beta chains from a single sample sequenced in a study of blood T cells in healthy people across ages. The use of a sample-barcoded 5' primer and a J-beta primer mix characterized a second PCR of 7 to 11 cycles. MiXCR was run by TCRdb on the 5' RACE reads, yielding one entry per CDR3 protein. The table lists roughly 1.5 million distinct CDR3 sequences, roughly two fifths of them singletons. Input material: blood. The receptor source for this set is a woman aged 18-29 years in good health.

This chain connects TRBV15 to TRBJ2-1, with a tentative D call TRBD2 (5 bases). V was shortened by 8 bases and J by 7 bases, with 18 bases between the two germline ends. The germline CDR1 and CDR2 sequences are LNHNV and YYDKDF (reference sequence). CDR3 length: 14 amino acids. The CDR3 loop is CATQYLGVGNEQFF. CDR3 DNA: TGTGCCACCCAGTATCTGGGAGTGGGGAATGAGCAGTTCTTC.

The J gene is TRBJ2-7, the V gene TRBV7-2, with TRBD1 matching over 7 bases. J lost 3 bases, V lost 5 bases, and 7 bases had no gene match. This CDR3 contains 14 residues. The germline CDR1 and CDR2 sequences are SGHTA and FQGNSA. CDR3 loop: CASSPVTGDYEQYF. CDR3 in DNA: TGTGCCAGCAGCCCCGTAACAGGGGACTACGAGCAGTACTTC.

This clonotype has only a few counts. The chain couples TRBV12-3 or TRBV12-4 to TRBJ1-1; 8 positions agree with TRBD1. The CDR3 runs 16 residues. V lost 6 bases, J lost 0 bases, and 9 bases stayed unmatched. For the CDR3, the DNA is TGTGCCAGCAGGCTTGACAGGGGTTGGCTGAACACTGAAGCTTTCTTT. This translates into CASRLDRGWLNTEAFF.

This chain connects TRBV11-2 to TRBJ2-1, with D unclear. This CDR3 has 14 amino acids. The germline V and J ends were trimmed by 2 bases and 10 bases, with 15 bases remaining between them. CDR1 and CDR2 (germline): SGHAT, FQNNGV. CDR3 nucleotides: TGTGCCAGCAGCTTACTGGCCCCAATCGAGGAGCAGTTCTTC. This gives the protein CASSLLAPIEEQFF.

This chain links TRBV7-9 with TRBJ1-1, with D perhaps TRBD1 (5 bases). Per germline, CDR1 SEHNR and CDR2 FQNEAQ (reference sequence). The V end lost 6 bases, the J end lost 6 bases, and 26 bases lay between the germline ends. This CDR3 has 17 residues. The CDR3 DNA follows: TGTGCCAGCAGTCACCTATCCCGAGGCGGGGGAAGCGCTGAAGCTTTCTTT. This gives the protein CASSHLSRGGGSAEAFF.

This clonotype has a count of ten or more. The DNA of the CDR3 is TGTGCCAGCAGCTTAGGACCTAGGGGCAATGAGCAGTTCTTC. Protein sequence: CASSLGPRGNEQFF. The rearrangement joins TRBV7-2 to TRBJ2-1, with D perhaps TRBD1 (5 bases). Germline V gene sequence: CDR1 SGHTA, CDR2 FQGNSA. This CDR3 contains 14 residues. The germline V and J ends were trimmed by 1 base and 6 bases, with 10 bases remaining between them. Supplemented by reference TRBV7-2 and TRBJ2-1, the full variable domain reads GAGVSQSPSNKVTEKGKDVELRCDPISGHTALYWYRQSLGQGLEFLIYFQGNSAPDKSGLPSDRFSAERTGGSVSTLTIQRTQQEDSAVYLCASSLGPRGNEQFFGPGTRLTVL.

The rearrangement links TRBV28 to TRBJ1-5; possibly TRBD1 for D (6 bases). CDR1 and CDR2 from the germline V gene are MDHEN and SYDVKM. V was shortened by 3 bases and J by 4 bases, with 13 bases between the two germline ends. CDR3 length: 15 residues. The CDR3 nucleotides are TGTGCCAGCAGTTTGGACGGGACAACAAATCAGCCCCAGCATTTT. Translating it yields CASSLDGTTNQPQHF.

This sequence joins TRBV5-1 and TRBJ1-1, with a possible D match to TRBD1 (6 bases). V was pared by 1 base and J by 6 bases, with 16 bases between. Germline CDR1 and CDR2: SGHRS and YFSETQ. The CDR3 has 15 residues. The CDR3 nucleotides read TGCGCCAGCAGCTTGTCCCCAAACAGGGAACCTGAAGCTTTCTTT. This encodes CASSLSPNREPEAFF. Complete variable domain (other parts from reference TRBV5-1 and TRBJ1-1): KAGVTQTPRYLIKTRGQQVTLSCSPISGHRSVSWYQQTPGQGLQFLFEYFSETQRNKGNFPGRFSGRQFSNSRSEMNVSTLELGDSALYLCASSLSPNREPEAFFGQGTRLTVV.

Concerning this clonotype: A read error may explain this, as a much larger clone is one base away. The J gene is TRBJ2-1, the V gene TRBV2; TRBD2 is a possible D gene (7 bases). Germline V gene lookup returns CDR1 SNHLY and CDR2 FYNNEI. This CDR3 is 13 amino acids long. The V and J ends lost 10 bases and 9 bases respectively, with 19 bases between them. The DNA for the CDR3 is TGTGCCAACAATGCGGGGGCCTTTGGTGAGCAGTTCTTC. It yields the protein CANNAGAFGEQFF.

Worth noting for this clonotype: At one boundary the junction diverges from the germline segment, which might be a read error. The CDR3 nucleotides are TGCGGTGCTAGTGGGGCATCTGGTTTGGAAGCTTTCTTT. Translation: CGASGASGLEAFF. The rearrangement uses TRBV20-1 and TRBJ1-1; D is possibly TRBD1 (5 bases). Germline values: CDR1 DFQATT, CDR2 SNEGSKA (reference sequence). This CDR3 is built from 13 residues.

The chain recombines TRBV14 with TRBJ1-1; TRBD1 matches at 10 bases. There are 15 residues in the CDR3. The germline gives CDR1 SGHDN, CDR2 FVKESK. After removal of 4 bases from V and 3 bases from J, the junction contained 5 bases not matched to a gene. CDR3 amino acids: CASSRDRGRYTEAFF. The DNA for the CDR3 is TGTGCCAGCAGCCGCGACAGGGGGCGGTACACTGAAGCTTTCTTT.

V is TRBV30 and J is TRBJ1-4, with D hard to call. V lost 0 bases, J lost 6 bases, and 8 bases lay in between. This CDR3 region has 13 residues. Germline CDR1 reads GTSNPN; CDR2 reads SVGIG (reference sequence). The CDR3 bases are TGTGCCTGGAGTGTACCCTTGGATGAAAAACTGTTTTTT. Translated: CAWSVPLDEKLFF.

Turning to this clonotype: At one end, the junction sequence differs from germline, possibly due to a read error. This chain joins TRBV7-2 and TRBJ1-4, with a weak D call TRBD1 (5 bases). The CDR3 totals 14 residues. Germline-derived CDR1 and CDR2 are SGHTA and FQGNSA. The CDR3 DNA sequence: TGTGCCGGCAGCTTACGGGGGGTTAATGAAAAACTGTTTTTT. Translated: CAGSLRGVNEKLFF.

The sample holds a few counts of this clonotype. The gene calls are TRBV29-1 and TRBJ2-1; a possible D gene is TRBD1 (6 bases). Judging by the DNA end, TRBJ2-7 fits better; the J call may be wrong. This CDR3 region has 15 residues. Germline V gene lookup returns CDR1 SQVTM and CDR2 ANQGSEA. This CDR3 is CSSLDRQSSYNEQYF. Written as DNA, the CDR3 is TGCAGCTCTTTGGACAGACAGAGCTCCTACAATGAGCAGTACTTC.

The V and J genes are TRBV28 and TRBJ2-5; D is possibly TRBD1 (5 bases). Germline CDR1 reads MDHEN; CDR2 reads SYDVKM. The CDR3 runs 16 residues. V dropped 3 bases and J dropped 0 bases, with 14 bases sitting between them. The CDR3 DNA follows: TGTGCCAGCAGTTTTTGCCAGGGTCCGTACCAAGAGACCCAGTACTTC. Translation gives CASSFCQGPYQETQYF.

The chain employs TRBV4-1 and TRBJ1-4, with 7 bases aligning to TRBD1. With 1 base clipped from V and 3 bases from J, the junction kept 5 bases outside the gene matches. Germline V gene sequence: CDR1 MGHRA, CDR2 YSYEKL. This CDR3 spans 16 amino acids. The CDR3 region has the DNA TGCGCCAGCAGCCAAGGATACAGGGGTTCTAATGAAAAACTGTTTTTT. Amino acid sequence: CASSQGYRGSNEKLFF.

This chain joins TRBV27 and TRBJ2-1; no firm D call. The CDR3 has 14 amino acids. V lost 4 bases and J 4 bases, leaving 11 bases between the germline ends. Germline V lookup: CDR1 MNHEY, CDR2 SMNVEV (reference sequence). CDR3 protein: CASSSARDYNEQFF. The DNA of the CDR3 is TGTGCCAGCAGTTCCGCTAGGGATTACAATGAGCAGTTCTTC.

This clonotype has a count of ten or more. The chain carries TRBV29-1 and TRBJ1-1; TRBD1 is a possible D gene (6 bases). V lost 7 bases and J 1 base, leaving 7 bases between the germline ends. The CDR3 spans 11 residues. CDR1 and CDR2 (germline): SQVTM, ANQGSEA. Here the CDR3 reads CSGDKNTEAFF. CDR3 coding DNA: TGCAGCGGGGACAAGAACACTGAAGCTTTCTTT.

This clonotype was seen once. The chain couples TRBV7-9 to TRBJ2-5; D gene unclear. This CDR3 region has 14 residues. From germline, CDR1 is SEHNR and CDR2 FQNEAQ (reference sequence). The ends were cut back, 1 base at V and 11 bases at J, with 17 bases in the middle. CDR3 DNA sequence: TGTGCCAGCAGCTTAGTGTCGACCGAAAATGAGCAGTACTTC. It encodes CASSLVSTENEQYF.

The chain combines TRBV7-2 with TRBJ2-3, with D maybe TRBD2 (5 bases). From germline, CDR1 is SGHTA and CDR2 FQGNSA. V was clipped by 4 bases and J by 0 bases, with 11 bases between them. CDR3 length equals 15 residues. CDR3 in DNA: TGTGCCAGCAGCTCATTAGCGCAGAGCACAGATACGCAGTATTTT. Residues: CASSSLAQSTDTQYF.

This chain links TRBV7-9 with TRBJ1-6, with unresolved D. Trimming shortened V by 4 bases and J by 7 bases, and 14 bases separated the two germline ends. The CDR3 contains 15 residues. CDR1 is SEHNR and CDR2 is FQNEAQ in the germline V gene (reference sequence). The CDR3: CASSSPRQYNSPLHF. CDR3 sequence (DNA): TGTGCCAGCAGCTCACCTCGGCAGTACAATTCACCCCTCCACTTT.

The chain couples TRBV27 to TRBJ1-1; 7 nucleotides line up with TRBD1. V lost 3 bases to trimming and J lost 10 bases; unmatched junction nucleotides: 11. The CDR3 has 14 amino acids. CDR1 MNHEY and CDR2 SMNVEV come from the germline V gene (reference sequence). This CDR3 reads CASSFYRGVSGAFF. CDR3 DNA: TGTGCCAGCAGTTTTTACAGGGGAGTAAGTGGAGCTTTCTTT.

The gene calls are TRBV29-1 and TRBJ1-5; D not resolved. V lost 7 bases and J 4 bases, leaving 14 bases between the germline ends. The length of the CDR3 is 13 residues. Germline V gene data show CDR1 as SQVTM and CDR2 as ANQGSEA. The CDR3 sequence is CSAGGGNNQPQHF. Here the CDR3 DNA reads TGCAGCGCCGGAGGAGGGAATAATCAGCCCCAGCATTTT.

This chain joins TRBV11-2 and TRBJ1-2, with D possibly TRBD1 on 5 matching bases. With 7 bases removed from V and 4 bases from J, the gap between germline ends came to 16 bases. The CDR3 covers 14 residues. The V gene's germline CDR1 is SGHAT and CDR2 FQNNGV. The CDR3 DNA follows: TGTGCCAGCACCCCCGTTCAGGGAAGCTATGGCTACACCTTC. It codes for CASTPVQGSYGYTF.

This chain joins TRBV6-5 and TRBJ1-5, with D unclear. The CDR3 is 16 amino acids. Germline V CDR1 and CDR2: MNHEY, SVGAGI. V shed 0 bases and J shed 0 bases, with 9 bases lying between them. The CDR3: CASSYSSAYSNQPQHF. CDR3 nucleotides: TGTGCCAGCAGTTACTCGTCGGCTTATAGCAATCAGCCCCAGCATTTT.

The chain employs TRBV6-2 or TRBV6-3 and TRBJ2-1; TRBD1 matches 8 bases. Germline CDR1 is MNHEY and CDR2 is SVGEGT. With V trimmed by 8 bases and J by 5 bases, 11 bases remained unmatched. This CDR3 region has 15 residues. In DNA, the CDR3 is TGTGCCAGCTCCGCACAGGGGGTGCCGAACAATGAGCAGTTCTTC. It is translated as CASSAQGVPNNEQFF.

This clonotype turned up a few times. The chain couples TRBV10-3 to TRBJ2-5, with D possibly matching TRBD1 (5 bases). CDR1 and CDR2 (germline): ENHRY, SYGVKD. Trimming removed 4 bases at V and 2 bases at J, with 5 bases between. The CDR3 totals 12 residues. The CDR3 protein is CAISAGQETQYF. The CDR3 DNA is TGTGCCATCAGTGCAGGGCAAGAGACCCAGTACTTC.

In DNA form, the CDR3 reads TGCAGTGCTAGATGGACTAGCGGGGGAGGGCAGGATGAGCAGTTCTTC. Its translation is CSARWTSGGGQDEQFF. V usage is TRBV20-1 and J usage is TRBJ2-1; 13 nucleotides align to TRBD2. The germline CDR1 and CDR2 sequences are DFQATT and SNEGSKA (reference sequence). The CDR3 is 16 residues long. J was trimmed by 8 bases and V by 2 bases; bases with no gene match: 9.

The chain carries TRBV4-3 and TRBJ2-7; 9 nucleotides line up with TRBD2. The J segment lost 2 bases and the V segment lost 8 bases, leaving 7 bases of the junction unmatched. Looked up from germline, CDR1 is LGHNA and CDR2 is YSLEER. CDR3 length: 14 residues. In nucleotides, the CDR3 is TGCGCCAGCGCAACGACTAGCGGTCCCTACGAGCAGTACTTC. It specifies CASATTSGPYEQYF.

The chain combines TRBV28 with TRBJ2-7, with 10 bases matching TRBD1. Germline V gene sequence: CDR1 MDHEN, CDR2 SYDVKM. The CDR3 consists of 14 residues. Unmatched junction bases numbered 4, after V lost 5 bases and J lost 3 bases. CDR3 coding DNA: TGTGCCAGCAGTGCACGGACAGGGGGCTACGAGCAGTACTTC. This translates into CASSARTGGYEQYF.